The clone carrying this T cell receptor (beta chain) was detected once. TCRdb keeps only in-frame clones here, not all; method: immunoSEQ multiplex PCR. This table holds just under 65,000 clones, about 90% found once. Collection occurred without any documented infections or immune events in donors. CDR3 length equals 15 residues. Trimming stripped 6 bases from V and 2 bases from J, with 16 bases between. Germline assignment: CDR1 ENHRY and CDR2 SYGVKD. This record comes from a study of identifying expanded T cells in peripheral blood. The sequence came from a person between 18 and 75 years old in good health. This sequence joins TRBV10-3 and TRBJ1-2, with D possibly TRBD1 on 5 matching bases. Material for sequencing was blood. CDR3 bases: TGTGCCATCAGCACGGGACGGAATCAAAACTATGGCTACACCTTC. Translating it yields CAISTGRNQNYGYTF.